The clone carrying this T cell receptor beta chain was seen more than once but under ten times. This sample was taken from a study of blood T cell repertoires in COVID-19. Germline V gives CDR1 LNHNV, CDR2 YYDKDF (reference sequence). V dropped 6 bases and J dropped 2; count of bases not matched to a gene: 5. This CDR3 is built from 15 residues. Original processing methods: Reference gene primer amplification in the assay estimated nucleated cell counts. Libraries were prepared by immunoSEQ multiplex PCR; TCRdb keeps only in-frame clonotypes and omits some of them. D and trimming were read from the DNA, whereas the V and J calls and clone size are those reported in that table. This table holds some 310,000 clones, 89% found once.

The sequence was obtained from a woman in her twenties or thirties who had recovered from COVID-19. Sequencing was carried out using PBMCs or T cells enriched from blood (not recorded which). The chain uses TRBV15 and TRBJ2-1, with 9 nucleotides matching TRBD2. The CDR3 DNA reads TGTGCCACCAGATTATTAGCGGGAGCCTACAATGAGCAGTTCTTC. Translating it yields CATRLLAGAYNEQFF.